This T cell receptor (beta chain) derives from a study of blood T cell repertoires in COVID-19. Study as a whole: Acute and convalescent COVID-19 samples came from the United States, Italy and Spain. PBMCs, B-cell-depleted T cells, or T cells provided the cDNA or gDNA that made up the material.

Authors' analysis steps: For nucleated cells, counts were estimated from reference gene primer amplification. The table came from immunoSEQ multiplex PCR; TCRdb's copy has only in-frame clones and leaves some out. The V and J calls and clone size were taken over from that table, and D and trimming were inferred from the DNA. The sample carries 250,000 or so clones, around nine tenths recorded once. The CDR3 extends over 15 amino acids. Germline CDR1 and CDR2: MNHEY and SMNVEV (reference sequence). Unmatched junction bases numbered 4, after V lost 2 bases and J lost 5 bases. V gene TRBV27 combines with J gene TRBJ1-5, with 9 bases that match TRBD1. This TCR was recovered from a man in his forties or fifties with active or convalescent COVID-19. Sequencing input: peripheral blood. Here the CDR3 reads CASSLLHRGHQPQHF. In DNA, the CDR3 is TGTGCCAGCAGTTTACTCCACAGGGGGCATCAGCCCCAGCATTTT.